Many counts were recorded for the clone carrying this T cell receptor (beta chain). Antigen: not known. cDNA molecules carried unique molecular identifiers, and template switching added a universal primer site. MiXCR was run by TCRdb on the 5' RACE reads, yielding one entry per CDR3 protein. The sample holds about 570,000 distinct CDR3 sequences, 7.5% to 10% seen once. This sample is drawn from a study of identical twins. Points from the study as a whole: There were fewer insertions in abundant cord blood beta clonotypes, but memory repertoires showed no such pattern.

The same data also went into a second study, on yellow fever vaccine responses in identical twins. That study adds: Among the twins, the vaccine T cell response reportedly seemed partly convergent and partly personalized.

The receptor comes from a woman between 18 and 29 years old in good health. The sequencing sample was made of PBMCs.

CDR3 in DNA: TGTGCCAGCAGCGTTGTGGGGGGGGGCGGGGAGCTGTTTTTT. Translation: CASSVVGGGGELFF. The chain uses TRBV12-3 or TRBV12-4 and TRBJ2-2, with TRBD2 matching 7 bases. The CDR3 loop spans 14 amino acids. The V gene end was trimmed by 6 bases and the J gene end by 7 bases; junction bases not matched to a gene: 8.